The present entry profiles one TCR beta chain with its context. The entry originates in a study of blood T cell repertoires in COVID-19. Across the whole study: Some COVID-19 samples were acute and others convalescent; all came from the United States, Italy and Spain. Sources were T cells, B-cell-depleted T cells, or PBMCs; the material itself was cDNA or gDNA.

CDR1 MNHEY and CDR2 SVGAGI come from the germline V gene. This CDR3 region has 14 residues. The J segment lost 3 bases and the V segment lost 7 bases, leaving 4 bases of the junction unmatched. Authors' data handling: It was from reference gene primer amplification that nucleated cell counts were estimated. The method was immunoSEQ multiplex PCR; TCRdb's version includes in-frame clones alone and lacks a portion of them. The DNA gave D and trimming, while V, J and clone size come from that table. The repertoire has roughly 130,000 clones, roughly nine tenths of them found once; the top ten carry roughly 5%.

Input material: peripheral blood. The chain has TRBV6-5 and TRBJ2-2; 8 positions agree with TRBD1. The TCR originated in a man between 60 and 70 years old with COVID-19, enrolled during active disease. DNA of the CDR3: TGTGCCAGCACAACAGGGGGTTACACCGGGGAGCTGTTTTTT. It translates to CASTTGGYTGELFF.